This TCR beta chain was observed in a study of T cell therapy after organ transplantation. Study-wide findings and caveats: Minimal repertoire change after therapy followed marked pretherapy expansions in nonresponders.

A remark on this clone: Antigen unknown.

TCRdb keeps only in-frame clones here, not all; method: immunoSEQ multiplex PCR. The sample has 15,000 to 20,000 clones; around 81% are singletons. This CDR3 region has 16 residues. Germline V CDR1 and CDR2: MNHEY, SMNVEV (reference sequence). V lost 0 bases and J 9 bases, leaving 18 bases between the germline ends. Time point indicated: 4-8 weeks after completion of therapy. Material: CD8+ T cells from blood, obtained after autologous CMV-specific T cell therapy. This chain connects TRBV27 to TRBJ1-5; D might be TRBD1 (5 bases). This TCR came from a human patient who had received a solid organ transplant and had CMV disease. Some of these T cells may belong to the graft donor. CDR3 loop: CASSLSGQGGPLPQHF. The CDR3 DNA reads TGTGCCAGCAGTTTATCGGGGCAGGGAGGGCCCTTGCCCCAGCATTTT.